The TCR beta chain described here comes from a study of cytomegalovirus exposure and HLA in healthy donors (dated by TCRdb to between 2016 and 2019). In the study overall: In an earlier analysis of roughly 500 of the donors, around 290 Gb of sequence data and 100 million or so unique TCR beta sequences from about 179 million T cells were reported. All discovery cohort repertoires had been generated on a single sequencing platform. Roughly 300 gigabases of sequencing data and 91 million or so unique TCR sequences made up an early release that covered around 640 HLA-typed donors. Four to six DR-DQ haplotypes were handled as single units for association and clustering, since linkage in the cohort was strong. A later analysis re-analyzed previously published TCR beta repertoires from approximately 670 donors and added high-resolution HLA genotyping to study TCR occurrence patterns. The study aimed to test whether signatures of past pathogen exposure could be identified by cataloging public T cell receptors. The number of donors typed differed by locus, with roughly 620-640 for A, B, C, DRB1 and DQB1, more than 500 for DQA1, 600 to 610 for DPA1, and around 450 for DPB1. In an earlier analysis of around 540 of the donors, high-throughput TCR beta sequencing was used to judge whether each TCR beta V gene segment behaved as functional or pseudogenic. To predict cytomegalovirus infection status, the study brought together high-throughput TCR immunosequencing, statistical association of individual TCRs with disease status, and machine learning. Of the roughly 400 genotyped donors, 65% to 90% fell in the genetic ancestry cluster associated with self-reported Caucasian donors. Across 300 to 500 genotyped donors of the cohort, an average of about 240,000 unique TCR beta nucleotide sequences per donor were sequenced, and approximately 17% of those sequences were non-productive. A separate validation cohort of 100 to 150 different subjects was used in addition to the 666-subject first cohort. Donor age, sex, ethnicity and CMV serostatus were compiled together with the repertoire data. Rather than drawing on any new phenotypic data, the later analysis identified candidate immune exposures from TCR beta sequences and the way those sequences occurred across donors. Both class I and class II loci were covered by HLA typing, at four-digit resolution. A later genetic analysis used genome-wide SNP genotypes for 398 of the 666 donors, treating that subset as a discovery cohort. The study profiled the T cell repertoires of about 720 subjects by immunosequencing and related them to cytomegalovirus serostatus. Overall study results and their limits: For the cohort, immune exposure information was limited to CMV serostatus. A few of the identified cytomegalovirus-associated TCR beta chains were confirmed in vitro to be specific for cytomegalovirus antigens. When HLA alleles, especially DR and DQ, strongly co-occurred, attributing TCR associations to individual alleles was difficult. Seventeen rarely observed V segments, including chromosome 9 orphons, were excluded from the earlier analysis of just under 600 of the donors because counts were too low. In both the original and validation cohorts, the classifier was reported to diagnose cytomegalovirus status with high specificity and sensitivity. In a later analysis, more than 15,000 TCR beta sequences were associated with specific HLA alleles at a false discovery rate of 0.05. Across donors, most TCR sequences were observed very rarely, whereas some public TCRs were present in many individuals. According to the authors, the approach could potentially be generalized to other disease states and immunological phenotypes. Most CMV-associated TCR beta chains appeared to be HLA-restricted in a later analysis, and the HLA associations seemed to be driven largely by CMV exposure. A later analysis reported that several top co-occurrence clusters appeared linked to parvovirus B19, influenza, CMV and Epstein-Barr virus. The sequencing pipeline was judged likely to have produced a cluster of highly shared sequence variants as a technical artifact. The cohort was sequenced for TCR beta chains only, and without alpha or paired-chain data the features that could be detected were limited. Presence/absence analyses assumed roughly uniform sequencing depth across donors, an assumption that may not hold. In an earlier analysis of approximately 590 of the donors, most TCR beta V segments appeared in productive rearrangements about 90% or about 30% of the time, broadly matching IMGT annotations. Compared with the roughly 670-donor mean, donors in an Asian-associated ancestry cluster had fewer N-insertions in productive TCRs, according to a later genetic analysis. Because some donors lacked HLA typing at each locus, the association tests relied only on the typed subset. In a later analysis, the rate of TCR association differed among HLA loci, with DRB1 alleles having the most associated TCRs and HLA-C alleles having the fewest. A later genetic analysis associated a missense DCLRE1C variant with V-gene and J-gene trimming of TCR beta chains, and an independent cohort replicated the association. In a later analysis, HLA-associated TCR beta chains showed more clonal expansion and lower generation probabilities than non-associated chains that were equally common. A further reported finding was that TCR beta sequences accurately predicted the HLA-A and HLA-B alleles for most subjects in the first cohort. Correlated functional status among segregating V segments might be attributable to linkage disequilibrium, but an unknown experimental factor could not be ruled out. Some IMGT-functional V segments, including TRBV6-2 and TRBV6-3, could not be distinguished by the 87-base-pair reads and were therefore excluded. In the study, some 180 TCR beta chains were listed as associated with cytomegalovirus.

The library was generated by the immunoSEQ multiplex PCR assay. The multiplex PCR relied on a mix of 60 forward primers for TCR Vbeta segments and 13 reverse primers for TCR Jbeta segments. A multiplex PCR assay on genomic DNA amplified the CDR3 region of rearranged TCR beta genes. On the Illumina HiSeq System, the amplified TCR beta libraries were sequenced as 87-base-pair reads. In the original analysis: Across the 640 or so repertoires, a later analysis counted tens of millions of unique TCR beta chains, some 11 million of which were shared by at least two donors. Raw reads were error-corrected and collapsed into unique sequences by a nearest-neighbor algorithm in which closely related sequences were merged to remove PCR and sequencing errors. V, D and J gene segments were assigned by aligning CDR3 sequences to IMGT reference sequences. For a sequence to be retained, at least a six-nucleotide match to both a V gene segment and a J gene segment was required. A rearrangement was called productive if the CDR3 had no stop codons and remained in frame with V and J, and every other rearrangement was called non-productive. CDR3 was defined according to IMGT convention as the region running from the second conserved V-encoded cysteine to the conserved J-encoded phenylalanine. The earlier analysis of about 620 of the donors excluded sequences that lacked an unambiguous match to a single V gene segment. In an earlier analysis of approximately 550 of the donors, V segments were called functional above 56.7% productive rearrangements and were called segregating when the between-donor standard deviation exceeded 5%. A statistical classification framework was developed to diagnose cytomegalovirus status using the catalog of TCR beta chain sequences. In a later analysis, TCR nucleotide sequences were compared against IMGT/GENE-DB human TR gene sequences so that V and J genes could be assigned. A later analysis assigned CDR3 sequences and most-parsimonious VDJ recombination scenarios with the TCRdist pipeline. In a later analysis, each TCR beta chain was defined by its CDR3 amino acid sequence together with its V-gene family, and reads without a unique V-gene family were excluded. A later analysis removed 600 or so highly shared, low-generation-probability nucleotide sequences to deal with suspected cross-contamination and a sequencing artifact. For each public chain, a later analysis derived a clonal expansion index from normalized ranks of inferred template counts within each repertoire. In a later analysis, generation probabilities were computed using a VDJ recombination model fitted to out-of-frame rearrangements, and the results were checked against IGoR. Hypergeometric tests were used in a later analysis to score TCR-TCR, TCR-HLA and TCR-CMV co-occurrence, with a repertoire-size bias correction applied to the TCR pairs. To estimate false discovery rates, a later analysis permuted the HLA or CMV assignments 20 times. In a later analysis, co-occurring TCRs were grouped with DBSCAN, and TCRdist sequence similarity was added when clustering was performed within HLA-allele-positive subsets. Repertoires with fewer than 30,000 or more than 120,000 public chains, plus five repertoires with anomalous nucleotide sharing, were excluded from co-occurrence clustering. TCRdb mirrors the immuneACCESS table, restricted to in-frame sequences. Some clones are absent from its copies; in checked studies, under half trace to an unresolved V gene, and the reason for the others is unknown. From that table come the V and J calls and clone size; the DNA was used to work out D and trimming. The sample contains 150,000 to 200,000 clones, around three quarters of them found a single time. The biggest ten clones account for under 3% of the sample.

The cohort consisted of approximately 690 healthy bone marrow donors. At the time of sampling, all cohort members were nominally healthy, though unrecorded immune exposures were likely present. The donor tested CMV seronegative, placing the donor among the approximately 400 seronegative members of the cohort. A peripheral blood sample was collected from each donor, and TCR beta sequencing was performed on peripheral blood mononuclear cells. Genomic DNA extraction from the blood cell samples was performed with the Qiagen DNeasy Blood Extraction Kit. About this clone itself: Its target antigen remains unknown. No quality values exist for individual bases; no much larger clone is one base distant.

Including cysteine and phenylalanine, the CDR3 has 18 amino acids. CDR3 DNA only is kept here, 54 bases in frame from base 1. CDR1 and CDR2, per the germline V gene, are SGHRS and YFSETQ. V has 5 bases trimmed and J has 0 bases trimmed; junction bases matching no gene number 15. The receptor was derived from a woman between 45 and 60 years old in good health and CMV-seronegative. The sample was PBMCs. The rearrangement joined TRBV5-1 to TRBJ2-7; 9 bases in between match TRBD2. The CDR3 has the sequence CASSLRSGTSTASYEQYF. DNA sequence: TGCGCCAGCAGTTTACGGTCCGGGACTAGCACCGCCTCCTACGAGCAGTACTTC.